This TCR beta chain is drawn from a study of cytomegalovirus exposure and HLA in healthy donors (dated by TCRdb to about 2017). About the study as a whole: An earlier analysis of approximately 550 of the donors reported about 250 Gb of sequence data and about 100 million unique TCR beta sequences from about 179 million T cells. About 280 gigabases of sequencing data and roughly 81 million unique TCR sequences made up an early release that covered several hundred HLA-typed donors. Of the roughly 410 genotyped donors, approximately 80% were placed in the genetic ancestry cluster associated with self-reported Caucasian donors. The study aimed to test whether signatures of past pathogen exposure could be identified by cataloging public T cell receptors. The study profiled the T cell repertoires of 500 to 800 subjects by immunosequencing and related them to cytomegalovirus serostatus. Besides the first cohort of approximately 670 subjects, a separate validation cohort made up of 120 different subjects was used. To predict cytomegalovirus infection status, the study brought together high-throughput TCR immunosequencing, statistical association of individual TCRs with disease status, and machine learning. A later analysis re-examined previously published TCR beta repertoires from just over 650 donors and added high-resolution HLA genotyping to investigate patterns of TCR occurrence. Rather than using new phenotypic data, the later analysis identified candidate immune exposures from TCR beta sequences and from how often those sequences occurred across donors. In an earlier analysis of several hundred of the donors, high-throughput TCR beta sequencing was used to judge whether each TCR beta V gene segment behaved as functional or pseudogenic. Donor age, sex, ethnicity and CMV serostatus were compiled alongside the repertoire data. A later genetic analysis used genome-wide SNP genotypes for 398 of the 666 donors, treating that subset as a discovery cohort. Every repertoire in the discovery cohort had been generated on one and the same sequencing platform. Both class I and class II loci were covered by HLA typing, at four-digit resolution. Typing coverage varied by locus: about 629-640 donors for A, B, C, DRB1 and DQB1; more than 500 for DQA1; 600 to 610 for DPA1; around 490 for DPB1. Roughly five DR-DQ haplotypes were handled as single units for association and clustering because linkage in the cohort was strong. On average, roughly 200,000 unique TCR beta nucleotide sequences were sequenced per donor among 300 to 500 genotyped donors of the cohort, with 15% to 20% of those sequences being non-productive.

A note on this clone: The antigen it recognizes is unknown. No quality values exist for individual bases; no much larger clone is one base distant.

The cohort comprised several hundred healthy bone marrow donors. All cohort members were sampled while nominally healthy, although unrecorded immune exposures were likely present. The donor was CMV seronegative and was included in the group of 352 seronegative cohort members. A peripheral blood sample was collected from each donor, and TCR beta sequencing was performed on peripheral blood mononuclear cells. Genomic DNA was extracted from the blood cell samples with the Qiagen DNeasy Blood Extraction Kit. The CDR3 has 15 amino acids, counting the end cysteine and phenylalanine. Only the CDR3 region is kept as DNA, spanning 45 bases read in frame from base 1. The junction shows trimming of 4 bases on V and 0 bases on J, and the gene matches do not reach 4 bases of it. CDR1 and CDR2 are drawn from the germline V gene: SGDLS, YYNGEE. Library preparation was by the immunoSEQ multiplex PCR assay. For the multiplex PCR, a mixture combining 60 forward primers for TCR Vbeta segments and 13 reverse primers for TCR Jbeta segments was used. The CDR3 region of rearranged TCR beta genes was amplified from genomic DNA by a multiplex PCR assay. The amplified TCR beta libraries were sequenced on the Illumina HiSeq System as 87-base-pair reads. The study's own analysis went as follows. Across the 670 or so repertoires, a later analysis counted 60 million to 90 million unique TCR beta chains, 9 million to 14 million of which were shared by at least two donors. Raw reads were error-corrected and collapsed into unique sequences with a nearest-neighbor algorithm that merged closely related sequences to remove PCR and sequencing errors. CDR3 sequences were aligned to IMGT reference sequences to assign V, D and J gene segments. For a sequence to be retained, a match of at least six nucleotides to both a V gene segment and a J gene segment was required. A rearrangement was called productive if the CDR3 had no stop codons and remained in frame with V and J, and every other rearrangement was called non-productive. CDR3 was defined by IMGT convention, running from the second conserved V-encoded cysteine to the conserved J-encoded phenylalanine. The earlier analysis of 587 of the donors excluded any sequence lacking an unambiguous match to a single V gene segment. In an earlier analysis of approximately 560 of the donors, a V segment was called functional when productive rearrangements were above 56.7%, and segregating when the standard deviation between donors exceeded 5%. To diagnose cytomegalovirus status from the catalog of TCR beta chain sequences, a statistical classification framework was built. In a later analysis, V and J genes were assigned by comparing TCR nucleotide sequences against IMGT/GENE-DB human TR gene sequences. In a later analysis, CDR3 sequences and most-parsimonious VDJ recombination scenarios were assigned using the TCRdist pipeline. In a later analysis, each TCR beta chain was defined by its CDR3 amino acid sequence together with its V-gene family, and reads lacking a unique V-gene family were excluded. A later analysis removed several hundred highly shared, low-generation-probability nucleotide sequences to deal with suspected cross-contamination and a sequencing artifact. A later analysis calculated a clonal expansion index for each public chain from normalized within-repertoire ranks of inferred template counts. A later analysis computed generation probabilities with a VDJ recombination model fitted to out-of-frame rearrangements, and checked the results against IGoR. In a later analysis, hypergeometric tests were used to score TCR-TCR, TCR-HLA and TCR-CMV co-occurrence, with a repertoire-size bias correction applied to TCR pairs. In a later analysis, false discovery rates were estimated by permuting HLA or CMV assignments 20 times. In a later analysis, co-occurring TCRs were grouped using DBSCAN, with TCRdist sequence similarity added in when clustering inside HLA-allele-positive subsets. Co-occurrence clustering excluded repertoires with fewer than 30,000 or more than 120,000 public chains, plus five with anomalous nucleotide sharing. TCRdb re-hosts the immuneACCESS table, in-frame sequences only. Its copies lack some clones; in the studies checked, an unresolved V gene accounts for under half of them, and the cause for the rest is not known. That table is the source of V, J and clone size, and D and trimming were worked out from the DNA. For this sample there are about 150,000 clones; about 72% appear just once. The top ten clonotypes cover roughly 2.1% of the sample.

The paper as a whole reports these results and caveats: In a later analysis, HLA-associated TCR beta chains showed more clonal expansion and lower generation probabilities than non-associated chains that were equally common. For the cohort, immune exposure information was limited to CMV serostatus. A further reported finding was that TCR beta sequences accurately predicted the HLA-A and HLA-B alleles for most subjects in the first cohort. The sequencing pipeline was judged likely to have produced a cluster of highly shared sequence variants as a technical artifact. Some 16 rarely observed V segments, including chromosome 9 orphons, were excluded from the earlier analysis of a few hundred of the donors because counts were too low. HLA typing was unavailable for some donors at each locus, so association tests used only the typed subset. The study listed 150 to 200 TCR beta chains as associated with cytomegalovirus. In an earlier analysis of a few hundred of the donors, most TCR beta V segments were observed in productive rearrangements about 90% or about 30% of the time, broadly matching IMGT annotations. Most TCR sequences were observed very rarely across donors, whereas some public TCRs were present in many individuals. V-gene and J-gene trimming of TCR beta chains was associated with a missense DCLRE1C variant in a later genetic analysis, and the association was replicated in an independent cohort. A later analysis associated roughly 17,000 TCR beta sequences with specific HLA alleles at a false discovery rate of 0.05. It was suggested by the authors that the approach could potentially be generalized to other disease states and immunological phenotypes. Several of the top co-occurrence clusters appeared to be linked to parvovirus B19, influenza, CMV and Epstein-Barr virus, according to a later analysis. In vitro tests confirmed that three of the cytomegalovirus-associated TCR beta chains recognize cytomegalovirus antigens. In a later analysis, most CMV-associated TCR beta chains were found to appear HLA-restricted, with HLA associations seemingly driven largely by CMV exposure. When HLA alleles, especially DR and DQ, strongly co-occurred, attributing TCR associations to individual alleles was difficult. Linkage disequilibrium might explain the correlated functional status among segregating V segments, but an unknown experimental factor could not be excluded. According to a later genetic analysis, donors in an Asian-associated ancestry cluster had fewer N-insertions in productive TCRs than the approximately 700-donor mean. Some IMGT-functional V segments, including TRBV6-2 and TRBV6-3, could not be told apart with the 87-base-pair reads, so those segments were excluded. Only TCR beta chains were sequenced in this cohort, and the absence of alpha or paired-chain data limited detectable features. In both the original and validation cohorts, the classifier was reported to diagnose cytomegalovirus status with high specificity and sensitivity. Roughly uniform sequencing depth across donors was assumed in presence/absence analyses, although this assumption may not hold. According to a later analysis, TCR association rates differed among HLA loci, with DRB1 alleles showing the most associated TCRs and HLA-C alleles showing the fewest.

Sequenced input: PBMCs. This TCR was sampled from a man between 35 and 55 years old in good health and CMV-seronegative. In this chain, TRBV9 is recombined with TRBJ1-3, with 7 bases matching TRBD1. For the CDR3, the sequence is CASSPGTASGNTIYF. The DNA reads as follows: TGTGCCAGCAGCCCCGGGACAGCCTCTGGAAACACCATATATTTT.